These T cell receptor beta chains were read from a single sample in a study of blood T cell repertoires in COVID-19. Sequencing was performed with immunoSEQ multiplex PCR; in TCRdb, only in-frame clones are kept and a portion is missing. The sample yields around 140,000 clones, about 83% seen once. The sequenced sample consisted of peripheral blood. The receptor source for this set is a man aged 45 to 65 with acute or convalescent COVID-19. Each CDR3 is given with its conserved first and last residue. D genes are given only for firm matches. Clone size is given for some rows only: seen once, a few or many times, or a class if the clone is expanded.

TRBD1,-,TRBJ1-3,TRBV28,TGTGCCAGCAGTTCCGCAGGACAGGTCTACTCTGGAAACACCATATATTTT,CASSSAGQVYSGNTIYF
TRBD2,once,TRBJ2-5,TRBV5-6,TGTGCCAGCAGCCCGCTAGCGGGGTTAGGAGAGACCCAGTACTTC,CASSPLAGLGETQYF
-,few,TRBJ1-1,TRBV11-2,TGTGCCAGCAGCTTCAGGGGCACGAACACTGAAGCTTTCTTT,CASSFRGTNTEAFF
-,-,TRBJ1-6,TRBV6-5,TGTGCCAGCAATCTCCGCGGGGGCTATTCACCCCTCCACTTT,CASNLRGGYSPLHF
TRBD1,-,TRBJ1-6,TRBV13,TGTGCCAGCAGCTCGACAGGGTCCTATAATTCACCCCTCCACTTT,CASSSTGSYNSPLHF
-,-,TRBJ1-2,TRBV10-3,TGTGCCATCAGTGTACAGGCGAACTATGGCTACACCTTC,CAISVQANYGYTF
-,-,TRBJ1-2,TRBV12-3/TRBV12-4,TGTGCCAGCAACACCGGGCAGGGAGGCTTCTTC,CASNTGQGGFF
TRBD1,-,TRBJ2-1,TRBV29-1,TGCAGCGTTGAGGACAGGGGGGATGAGCAGTTCTTC,CSVEDRGDEQFF
-,-,TRBJ2-2,TRBV10-2,TGCGCCAGCAGCCGGACAGACACGAACACCGGGGAGCTGTTTTTT,CASSRTDTNTGELFF
TRBD2,-,TRBJ2-5,TRBV5-1,TGCGCCAGCAGCTCACCGGGACTAGCCGGCCGGGGGGAGACCCAGTACTTC,CASSSPGLAGRGETQYF
-,few,TRBJ2-5,TRBV5-1,TGCGCCAGCAGCTTGGAATCTGGGAGCGAGACCCAGTACTTC,CASSLESGSETQYF
-,-,TRBJ1-1,TRBV14,TGTGCCAGCAGCCAAGATCAGGGAACGAACACTGAAGCTTTCTTT,CASSQDQGTNTEAFF
-,-,TRBJ1-6,TRBV7-2,TGTGCCAGCAGCCCGAGGGGGATAAATAATTCACCCCTCCACTTT,CASSPRGINNSPLHF
-,once,TRBJ2-1,TRBV6-5,TGTGCCAGCAGTTGGGGCCCTCGGAATGAGCAGTTCTTC,CASSWGPRNEQFF
TRBD2,-,TRBJ2-5,TRBV10-1,TGCGCCAGCAGTGAGGAGGAGCGGGGGCCCCGTTGGTTGCCGGGACCCCAGTACTTC,CASSEEERGPRWLPGPQYF
TRBD1,-,TRBJ2-3,TRBV13,TGTGCCAGCAGCTCAAGACAGGGGGTGCGTACAGATACGCAGTATTTT,CASSSRQGVRTDTQYF
TRBD2,few,TRBJ2-2,TRBV7-9,TGTGCCAGCAGCTTAAGAAGCGGGGGGATCGGGGAGCTGTTTTTT,CASSLRSGGIGELFF
-,-,TRBJ2-7,TRBV7-2,TGTGCCAGCAGCTTCGGAGAGGGCGAGCAGTACTTC,CASSFGEGEQYF
TRBD2,-,TRBJ2-1,TRBV7-9,TGTGCCAGCAGAACTAGCGGGGGGGATGAGCAGTTCTTC,CASRTSGGDEQFF
TRBD1,-,TRBJ1-5,TRBV19,TGTGCCAGTAGTATCAACCAACTTGGGACAGCCAATCAGCCCCAGCATTTT,CASSINQLGTANQPQHF
TRBD1,-,TRBJ1-2,TRBV19,TGTGCCAGTAGTTTTTCGACAGGGGGCGAGACTGGCTACACCTTC,CASSFSTGGETGYTF
-,-,TRBJ1-3,TRBV15,TGTGCCACCAGGCCAGGGCGCTCTGGAAACACCATATATTTT,CATRPGRSGNTIYF
-,many,TRBJ2-1,TRBV24-1,TGTGCCACCAGTGATTCATCGGGGGAGAATGCCTACAATGAGCAGTTCTTC,CATSDSSGENAYNEQFF